This T cell receptor (beta chain) was observed in a study of cytomegalovirus exposure and HLA in healthy donors. About the study: Counted in an early data release were about 85 million unique TCRs from HLA-typed donors. Researchers found that approximately 85% of about 400 genotyped donors fell within the Caucasian-associated ancestry cluster. Study-wide results and limits: HLA alleles were associated with some 16,000 TCR beta sequences in a later analysis at 0.05 false discovery rate. When analyzed later, a missense DCLRE1C variant was found to be linked to TCR beta V- and J-gene trimming.

Remarks on this clone: As yet, its antigen is unknown.

The PCR used 60 Vbeta and 13 Jbeta primers. Assay used: immunoSEQ multiplex PCR; TCRdb lists only in-frame clones, some missing. The table shows tens of thousands of clones, with about 75% occurring only once. There are 14 residues in the CDR3. V shed 1 base, J shed 7 bases, and the junction held 5 bases outside the gene matches. The germline V gene has CDR1 GTSNPN and CDR2 SVGIG (reference sequence). This receptor was obtained from a female donor in good health and CMV-seronegative. The chain recombines TRBV30 with TRBJ1-4; TRBD1 matches 8 bases. What was sequenced was PBMCs. The CDR3 DNA reads as TGTGCCTGGAGTGGGGTACAGGGGGGTGAAAAACTGTTTTTT. Its protein is CAWSGVQGGEKLFF.